These 28 T cell receptor beta chains came from one sample sequenced in a study of blood T cell repertoires in COVID-19. The repertoire was sequenced with immunoSEQ multiplex PCR; TCRdb's copy has only in-frame clones and lacks some. The sample shows about 130,000 clones, roughly 80% of them seen only once. The sequencing input was peripheral blood. The receptors originated from an elderly man with COVID-19, enrolled during active disease.

Written as DNA, the CDR3 is TGTGCCAGCAGCCAAGATCCCCTGAGGACTGAAGCTTTCTTT. Translated, it gives CASSQDPLRTEAFF. V gene TRBV4-2 combines with J gene TRBJ1-1; no reliable D call. The CDR3 is made up of 14 amino acids. The germline V gene encodes CDR1 LGHNA and CDR2 YNFKEQ. The ends were cut back, 0 bases at V and 5 bases at J, with 10 bases in the middle.

CDR3 protein: CASSLELYSNQPQHF. For the CDR3, the DNA is TGTGCCAGCAGCTTGGAACTTTATAGCAATCAGCCCCAGCATTTT. This chain joins TRBV5-5 and TRBJ1-5; D gene ambiguous. CDR3 length: 15 amino acids. Germline V gene data show CDR1 as SGHKS and CDR2 as YYEKEE (reference sequence). Trimming pared 0 bases from V and 0 bases from J, leaving 7 bases between. Variable domain in full (rest from reference TRBV5-5 and TRBJ1-5): DAGVTQSPTHLIKTRGQQVTLRCSPISGHKSVSWYQQVLGQGPQFIFQYYEKEERGRGNFPDRFSARQFPNYSSELNVNALLLGDSALYLCASSLELYSNQPQHFGDGTRLSIL.

The V call is TRBV27, the J call TRBJ1-4; 10 bases fit TRBD1. The germline CDR1 and CDR2 sequences are MNHEY and SMNVEV (reference sequence). The CDR3 consists of 15 residues. J lost 6 bases, V lost 6 bases, and 7 bases had no gene match. CDR3 protein: CASRKPGQGYEKLFF. CDR3 in DNA: TGTGCCAGCAGAAAACCGGGACAGGGGTATGAAAAACTGTTTTTT.

This rearrangement joins TRBV7-9 to TRBJ2-3, with 7 bases fitting TRBD2. V lost 5 bases and J lost 0; bases outside the gene matches: 5. The CDR3 extends over 15 amino acids. Germline V lookup: CDR1 SEHNR, CDR2 FQNEAQ (reference sequence). The CDR3 spells CASSLLALSTDTQYF. The CDR3 bases are TGTGCCAGCAGCCTACTAGCGCTTAGCACAGATACGCAGTATTTT.

The chain links TRBV12-3 or TRBV12-4 to TRBJ2-3, with D hard to call. There are 11 residues in the CDR3. With 2 bases removed from V and 11 bases from J, the gap between germline ends came to 8 bases. The CDR3 reads CASSLMLVQYF. DNA of the CDR3: TGTGCCAGCAGTTTAATGTTAGTGCAGTATTTT.

The rearrangement uses TRBV7-9 and TRBJ1-4; TRBD1 matches 8 bases. Germline-derived CDR1 and CDR2 are SEHNR and FQNEAQ (reference sequence). This CDR3 is 15 amino acids long. V shed 1 base, J shed 7 bases, and the junction held 5 bases outside the gene matches. CDR3 amino acids: CASSLGQGATEKLFF. The CDR3 DNA reads TGTGCCAGCAGCTTAGGTCAGGGGGCGACTGAAAAACTGTTTTTT.

The sample holds a few counts of this clone. The chain links TRBV7-3 to TRBJ2-3, with 8 positions matching TRBD1. Germline V gene lookup returns CDR1 SGHTA and CDR2 FQGTGA. The CDR3 loop spans 15 amino acids. The V gene end was trimmed by 5 bases and the J gene end by 2 bases; junction bases not matched to a gene: 6. The CDR3 DNA reads TGTGCCAGCAGCCTGACAGGGGTCCTCACAGATACGCAGTATTTT. Protein: CASSLTGVLTDTQYF.

The gene calls are TRBV3-1 (or the pseudogene TRBV3-2) and TRBJ1-3; unclear D gene. CDR1 LGHDT and CDR2 YNNKEL come from the germline V gene (reference sequence). Between the trimmed V and J ends, which lost 2 bases and 3 bases, there was a span of 8 bases. The CDR3 has 14 amino acids. The CDR3 loop reads CASSQWRDGNTIYF. Written as DNA, the CDR3 is TGTGCCAGCAGCCAATGGAGGGATGGAAACACCATATATTTT.

In this sample, this clone turned up once. The chain employs TRBV6-1 and TRBJ2-4, with a possible D match to TRBD1 (5 bases). This CDR3 comprises 14 residues. V lost 2 bases and J 4 bases, leaving 9 bases between the germline ends. Per germline, CDR1 MNHNS and CDR2 SASEGT. CDR3 residues: CASSERQGKNIQYF. CDR3 in DNA: TGTGCCAGCAGTGAACGTCAGGGTAAAAACATTCAGTACTTC.

There are many counts of this clone. The J gene is TRBJ2-7, the V gene TRBV6-2 or TRBV6-3; D perhaps matches TRBD2 (6 bases). Germline V CDR1 and CDR2: MNHEY, SVGEGT. The CDR3 consists of 17 residues. V dropped 0 bases and J dropped 0 bases, with 15 bases sitting between them. The CDR3: CASSYSPSGLVSYEQYF. CDR3 bases: TGTGCCAGCAGTTACTCGCCCAGCGGGCTTGTCTCCTACGAGCAGTACTTC.

V and J are TRBV19 and TRBJ1-1; 10 nucleotides agree with TRBD1. This CDR3 has 15 residues. Trimming removed 3 bases from V and 1 base from J; junction bases left unmatched: 2. The germline gives CDR1 LNHDA, CDR2 SQIVND (reference sequence). The CDR3 protein is CASSIRDRGNTEAFF. In DNA, the CDR3 is TGTGCCAGTAGTATTCGGGACAGGGGGAACACTGAAGCTTTCTTT.

CDR3 bases: TGTGCCAGCGAGTCGGCGGGTTACCAGCCCCAGCATTTT. It yields the protein CASESAGYQPQHF. V usage is TRBV6-6 and J usage is TRBJ1-5; D remains unclear. This CDR3 comprises 13 residues. V gave up 8 bases and J gave up 7 bases, with 15 bases separating them. Germline values: CDR1 MNHNY, CDR2 SVGAGI (reference sequence).

The chain employs TRBV21-1 and TRBJ1-5; the table's D call TRBD1 went unverified against the DNA. TRBV21-1 is tagged as a pseudogene. This CDR3 has 19 residues. CDR3 in amino acids: CASSTTGHLTGSSNQPQHF. The CDR3 bases are TGTGCCAGCAGCACCACCGGGCATCTAACAGGGAGTAGCAATCAGCCCCAGCATTTT.

This clone has only a few counts. J is TRBJ2-1 and V is TRBV5-4; 8 nucleotides align to TRBD2. Germline values: CDR1 SGHNT, CDR2 YYREEE (reference sequence). This CDR3 region has 15 residues. J lost 5 bases, V lost 0 bases, and 4 bases had no gene match. The CDR3 sequence: CASSLVAGGNNEQFF. The CDR3 nucleotides read TGTGCCAGCAGCTTGGTGGCGGGAGGAAACAATGAGCAGTTCTTC.

This sequence joins TRBV19 and TRBJ1-3; D is uncertain. The germline gives CDR1 LNHDA, CDR2 SQIVND (reference sequence). The ends were cut back, 9 bases at V and 0 bases at J, with 15 bases in the middle. The CDR3 is made up of 15 amino acids. The CDR3 loop is CASAAGDPSGNTIYF. CDR3 bases: TGTGCCAGCGCCGCCGGGGATCCCTCTGGAAACACCATATATTTT.

V is TRBV6-1 and J is TRBJ2-7, with 8 bases matching TRBD2. In germline, CDR1 is MNHNS, CDR2 SASEGT. Trimming removed 3 bases from V and 0 bases from J; junction bases left unmatched: 7. This CDR3 is built from 16 residues. CDR3 sequence reads: CASSESSGTSSYEQYF. CDR3 coding DNA: TGTGCCAGCAGTGAGAGTTCCGGGACTAGCTCCTACGAGCAGTACTTC.

The rearrangement links TRBV24-1 to TRBJ2-1, with TRBD2 matching over 8 bases. Germline V CDR1 and CDR2: KGHDR, SFDVKD. CDR3 length equals 17 residues. With 0 bases clipped from V and 7 bases from J, the junction kept 10 bases outside the gene matches. The CDR3 sequence: CATSDLVRAGDGNEQFF. The CDR3, as DNA: TGTGCCACCAGTGATTTGGTACGAGCGGGAGACGGAAATGAGCAGTTCTTC.

The chain couples TRBV18 to TRBJ2-6; 8 bases are shared with TRBD2. The CDR3 is 16 amino acids. V gave up 5 bases and J gave up 2 bases; unmatched junction bases: 5. Germline V gene data show CDR1 as KGHSH and CDR2 as LQKENI. CDR3 nucleotides: TGTGCCAGCTCAACCGGGACTAGAACTGGGGCCAACGTCCTGACTTTC. Amino acids: CASSTGTRTGANVLTF.

The V call is TRBV28, the J call TRBJ1-6; D is undetermined. Trimming removed 4 bases from V and 11 bases from J, with 12 bases in between. Looked up from germline, CDR1 is MDHEN and CDR2 is SYDVKM. The CDR3 totals 13 residues. The chain's CDR3 is CASSYLEETPLHF. The CDR3 nucleotides are TGTGCCAGCAGTTACCTGGAGGAAACACCCCTCCACTTT.

This chain joins TRBV7-2 and TRBJ1-3; D not certain. The CDR3 has 14 amino acids. Germline assignment: CDR1 SGHTA and CDR2 FQGNSA. V shed 1 base and J shed 2 bases, with 6 bases lying between them. CDR3 nucleotide sequence: TGTGCCAGCAGCTTAGGGCTTACTGGAAACACCATATATTTT. It specifies CASSLGLTGNTIYF.

This clone is medium-sized (0.01 to 0.1%) in the sample. The gene calls are TRBV6-5 and TRBJ1-1; tentative D call: TRBD1 (5 bases). Trimming removed 4 bases from V and 0 bases from J, with 9 bases in between. The CDR3 has 14 amino acids. The germline V gene encodes CDR1 MNHEY and CDR2 SVGAGI. This CDR3 is CASSWTSMNTEAFF. CDR3 sequence (DNA): TGTGCCAGCAGTTGGACATCGATGAACACTGAAGCTTTCTTT.

The chain couples TRBV9 to TRBJ2-7, with 10 bases identical to TRBD2. V was clipped by 5 bases and J by 2 bases; unmatched bases: 4. Germline CDR1 SGDLS, CDR2 YYNGEE. This CDR3 has 14 residues. The CDR3 DNA follows: TGTGCCAGCAGTCTTAGCGGGAGGACCTACGAGCAGTACTTC. This sequence encodes CASSLSGRTYEQYF.

The rearrangement joins TRBV28 to TRBJ2-2; 11 bases are a match to TRBD2. This CDR3 region has 16 residues. CDR1 is MDHEN and CDR2 is SYDVKM in the germline V gene. The V and J ends lost 4 bases and 4 bases, in that order; junction bases with no gene match: 5. Written as DNA, the CDR3 is TGTGCCAGCAGTTCACCGGGACTAGCGGTCACCGGGGAGCTGTTTTTT. Protein sequence: CASSSPGLAVTGELFF.

The V and J genes are TRBV9 and TRBJ2-3; TRBD2 might be the D (5 bases). This CDR3 comprises 15 residues. V was trimmed by 4 bases and J by 3 bases, leaving 15 bases between them. Germline V CDR1 and CDR2: SGDLS, YYNGEE. CDR3 in amino acids: CASSPGSGDTDTQYF. The CDR3, as DNA: TGTGCCAGCAGCCCAGGCAGCGGTGATACAGATACGCAGTATTTT. Full variable domain (outside the CDR3, taken from reference TRBV9 and TRBJ2-3): DSGVTQTPKHLITATGQRVTLRCSPRSGDLSVYWYQQSLDQGLQFLIQYYNGEERAKGNILERFSAQQFPDLHSELNLSSLELGDSALYFCASSPGSGDTDTQYFGPGTRLTVL.

The chain couples TRBV12-3 or TRBV12-4 to TRBJ2-5, with a possible D match to TRBD2 (6 bases). The CDR3 consists of 13 residues. V was shortened by 5 bases and J by 4 bases, with 11 bases between the two germline ends. The chain's CDR3 is CASSAETRETQYF. In nucleotides, the CDR3 is TGTGCCAGCAGTGCCGAGACTAGAGAGACCCAGTACTTC.

The genes are TRBV9 and TRBJ2-1; weak D call: TRBD2 (7 bases). The V and J ends lost 3 bases and 5 bases respectively, with 18 bases between them. This CDR3 has 16 residues. Per the germline V gene, CDR1 is SGDLS and CDR2 is YYNGEE. The CDR3 loop is CASSGAWGGGHNEQFF. CDR3 sequence (DNA): TGTGCCAGCAGCGGAGCCTGGGGGGGCGGCCACAATGAGCAGTTCTTC.

The chain uses TRBV15 and TRBJ2-7, with TRBD2 as a possible D gene (6 bases). The germline V gene encodes CDR1 LNHNV and CDR2 YYDKDF (reference sequence). This CDR3 is 15 amino acids long. Trimming cost V 1 base and J 0 bases, with 10 bases left between them. The CDR3 DNA follows: TGTGCCACCAGCAGAGGACGGGGGAGCTCCTACGAGCAGTACTTC. Its protein product is CATSRGRGSSYEQYF.

The V gene is TRBV7-9, the J gene TRBJ1-1, with D possibly being TRBD1 (5 bases). CDR1 SEHNR and CDR2 FQNEAQ come from the germline V gene (reference sequence). Trimming shortened V by 3 bases and J by 1 base, and 9 bases separated the two germline ends. This CDR3 is built from 14 residues. The CDR3 here is CASSFQGQNTEAFF. Here the CDR3 DNA reads TGTGCCAGCAGCTTTCAGGGTCAGAACACTGAAGCTTTCTTT.